These 4 T cell receptor beta chains were sequenced from one sample in a study of neurological immune-mediated disorders. TCRdb processed the 5' RACE reads anew with MiXCR; each CDR3 protein has one entry. The repertoire holds around 49,000 distinct CDR3 sequences, with 9% to 10% as singletons. The time point: longitudinal time-point 1 (baseline). The sample taken for sequencing was PBMCs. These receptors were obtained from a woman aged 40 to 49 in good health.

This clonotype appeared many times. This chain links TRBV3-1 with TRBJ2-6; 8 bases are a match to TRBD1. The length of the CDR3 is 20 residues. The V gene's germline CDR1 is LGHDT and CDR2 YNNKEL (reference sequence). Trimming at V came to 0 bases and at J to 0 bases, leaving 10 bases not matched to a gene. This CDR3 reads CASSQDRRQGPLSGANVLTF. As DNA, the CDR3 is TGTGCCAGCAGCCAAGATCGACGACAGGGGCCCCTCTCTGGGGCCAACGTCCTGACTTTC.

This clonotype showed up many times. The chain has TRBV5-1 and TRBJ2-7; 7 positions agree with TRBD1. The CDR3 extends over 15 amino acids. The germline V gene encodes CDR1 SGHRS and CDR2 YFSETQ. V was clipped by 3 bases and J by 0 bases; unmatched bases: 6. CDR3 protein: CASSSTGQVSYEQYF. CDR3 coding DNA: TGCGCCAGCAGCTCAACTGGACAGGTCTCCTACGAGCAGTACTTC.

This clonotype was recorded many times. V usage is TRBV6-2 or TRBV6-3 and J usage is TRBJ2-2; TRBD2 might be the D (7 bases). This CDR3 has 17 residues. Germline-derived CDR1 and CDR2 are MNHEY and SVGEGT. The V end was cut by 2 bases, the J end by 3 bases, with 16 bases between. The CDR3 DNA sequence: TGTGCCAGCAGTTACGACGCGGGGGCCCGATACACCGGGGAGCTGTTTTTT. Encoded protein: CASSYDAGARYTGELFF.

This clonotype was counted ten times or more. The CDR3 nucleotides read TGCGCCAGCACGGGAGGGAGTGATGAAGCTTTCTTT. This sequence encodes CASTGGSDEAFF. The J gene is TRBJ1-1, the V gene TRBV5-1; D call uncertain. Germline V gene sequence: CDR1 SGHRS, CDR2 YFSETQ. Trimming cost V 6 bases and J 7 bases, with 13 bases left between them. The CDR3 totals 12 residues.